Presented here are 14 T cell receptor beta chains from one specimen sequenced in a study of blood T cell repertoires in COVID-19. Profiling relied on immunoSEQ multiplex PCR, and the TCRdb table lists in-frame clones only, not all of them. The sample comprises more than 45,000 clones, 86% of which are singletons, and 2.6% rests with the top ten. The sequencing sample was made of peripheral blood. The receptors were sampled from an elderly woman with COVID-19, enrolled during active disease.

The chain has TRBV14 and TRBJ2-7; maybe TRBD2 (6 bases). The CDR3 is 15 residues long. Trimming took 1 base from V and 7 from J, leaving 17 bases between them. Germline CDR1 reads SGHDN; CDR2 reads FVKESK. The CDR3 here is CASSQATGTLSEQYF. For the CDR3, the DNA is TGTGCCAGCAGCCAAGCTACCGGGACTTTGAGTGAGCAGTACTTC.

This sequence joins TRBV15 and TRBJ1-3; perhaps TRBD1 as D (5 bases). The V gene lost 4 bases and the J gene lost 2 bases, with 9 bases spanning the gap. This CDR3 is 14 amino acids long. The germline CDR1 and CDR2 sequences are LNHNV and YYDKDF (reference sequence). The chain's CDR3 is CATSTPGTGNTIYF. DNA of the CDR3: TGTGCCACCAGCACCCCAGGGACTGGAAACACCATATATTTT. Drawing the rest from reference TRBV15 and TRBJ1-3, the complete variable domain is DAMVIQNPRYQVTQFGKPVTLSCSQTLNHNVMYWYQQKSSQAPKLLFHYYDKDFNNEADTPDNFQSRRPNTSFCFLDIRSPGLGDTAMYLCATSTPGTGNTIYFGEGSWLTVV.

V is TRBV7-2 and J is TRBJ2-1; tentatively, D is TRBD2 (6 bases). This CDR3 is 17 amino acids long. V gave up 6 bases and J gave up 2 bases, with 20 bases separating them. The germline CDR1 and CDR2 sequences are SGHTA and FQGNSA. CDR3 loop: CASSLILGTSTYNEQFF. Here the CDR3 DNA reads TGTGCCAGCAGTTTGATCCTAGGGACTTCTACCTACAATGAGCAGTTCTTC.

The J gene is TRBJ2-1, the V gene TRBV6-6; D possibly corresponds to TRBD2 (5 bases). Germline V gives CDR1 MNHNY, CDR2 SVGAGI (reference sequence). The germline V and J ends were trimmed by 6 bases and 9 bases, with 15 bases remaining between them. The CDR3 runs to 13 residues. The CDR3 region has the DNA TGTGCCAGCAGGGACTGGACGGTGGGTGAGCAGTTCTTC. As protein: CASRDWTVGEQFF.

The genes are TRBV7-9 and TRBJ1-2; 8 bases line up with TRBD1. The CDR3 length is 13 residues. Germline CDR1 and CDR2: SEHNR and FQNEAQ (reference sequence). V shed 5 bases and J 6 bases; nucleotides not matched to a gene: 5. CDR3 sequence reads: CASSPQGADGYTF. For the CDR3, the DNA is TGTGCCAGCAGCCCCCAGGGGGCGGATGGCTACACCTTC.

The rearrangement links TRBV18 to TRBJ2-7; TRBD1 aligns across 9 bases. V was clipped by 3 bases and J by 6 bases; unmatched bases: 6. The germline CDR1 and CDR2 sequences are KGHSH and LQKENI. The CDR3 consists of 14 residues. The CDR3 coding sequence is TGTGCCAGCTCACCGTCGACAGGGGGACGCGAGCAGTACTTC. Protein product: CASSPSTGGREQYF.

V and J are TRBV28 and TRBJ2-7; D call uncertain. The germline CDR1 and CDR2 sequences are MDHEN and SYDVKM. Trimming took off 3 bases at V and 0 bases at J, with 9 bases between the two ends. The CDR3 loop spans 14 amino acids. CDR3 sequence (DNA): TGTGCCAGCAGTTTCGACTCGAGCTCCTACGAGCAGTACTTC. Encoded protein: CASSFDSSSYEQYF.

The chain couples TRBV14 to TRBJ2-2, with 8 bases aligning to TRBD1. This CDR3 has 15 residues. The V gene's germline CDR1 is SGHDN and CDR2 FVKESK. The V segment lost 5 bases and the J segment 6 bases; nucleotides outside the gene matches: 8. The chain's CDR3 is CASSSTRGLSGELFF. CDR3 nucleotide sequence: TGTGCCAGCAGCTCAACCAGGGGGCTATCCGGGGAGCTGTTTTTT.

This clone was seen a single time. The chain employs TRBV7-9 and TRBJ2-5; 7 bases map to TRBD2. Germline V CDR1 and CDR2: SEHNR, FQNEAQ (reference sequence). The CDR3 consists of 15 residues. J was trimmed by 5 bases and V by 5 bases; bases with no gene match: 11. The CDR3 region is CASSPPGGPRETQYF. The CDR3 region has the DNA TGTGCCAGCAGCCCCCCGGGAGGTCCACGGGAGACCCAGTACTTC. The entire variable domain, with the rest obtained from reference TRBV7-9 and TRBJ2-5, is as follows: DTGVSQNPRHKITKRGQNVTFRCDPISEHNRLYWYRQTLGQGPEFLTYFQNEAQLEKSRLLSDRFSAERPKGSFSTLEIQRTEQGDSAMYLCASSPPGGPRETQYFGPGTRLLVL.

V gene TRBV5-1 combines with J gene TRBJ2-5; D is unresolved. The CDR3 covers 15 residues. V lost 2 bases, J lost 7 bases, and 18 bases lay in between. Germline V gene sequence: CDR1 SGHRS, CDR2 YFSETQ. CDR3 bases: TGCGCCAGCAGCTTCGAAGGTGGGCCGGTGGGGACCCAGTACTTC. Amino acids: CASSFEGGPVGTQYF.

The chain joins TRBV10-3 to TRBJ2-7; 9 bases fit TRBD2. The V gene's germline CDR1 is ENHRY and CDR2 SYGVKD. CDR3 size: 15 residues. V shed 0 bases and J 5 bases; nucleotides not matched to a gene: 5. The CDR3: CAISESGLARNEQYF. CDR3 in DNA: TGTGCCATCAGTGAGTCAGGACTAGCGAGGAACGAGCAGTACTTC.

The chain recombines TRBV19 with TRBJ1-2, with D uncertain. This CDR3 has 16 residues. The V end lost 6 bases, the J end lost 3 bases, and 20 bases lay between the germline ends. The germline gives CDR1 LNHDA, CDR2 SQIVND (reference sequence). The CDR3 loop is CASRSHTGSPYYGYTF. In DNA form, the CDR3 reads TGTGCCAGTAGGAGCCATACGGGGTCTCCCTACTATGGCTACACCTTC.

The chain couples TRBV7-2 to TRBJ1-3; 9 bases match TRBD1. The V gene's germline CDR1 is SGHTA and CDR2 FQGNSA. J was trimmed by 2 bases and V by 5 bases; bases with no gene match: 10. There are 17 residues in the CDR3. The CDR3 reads CASSPLGTGRAGNTIYF. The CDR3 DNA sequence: TGTGCCAGCAGCCCCTTAGGGACAGGGCGTGCTGGAAACACCATATATTTT.

The CDR3 sequence is CASSRTGGTYGYTF. DNA of the CDR3: TGTGCCAGCAGTCGGACGGGAGGGACCTATGGCTACACCTTC. This rearrangement joins TRBV6-5 to TRBJ1-2; the D gene is possibly TRBD1 (5 bases). Deletions cut 5 bases from V and 4 bases from J, with 14 bases between. The CDR3 is 14 residues long. The germline gives CDR1 MNHEY, CDR2 SVGAGI.